The 27 T cell receptor beta chains reported below all come from one sample, sequenced in a study of blood T cell repertoires in COVID-19. This table comes from immunoSEQ multiplex PCR, and its TCRdb copy is limited to in-frame clones, with some not included. The sample contains around 360,000 clones, about 87% of which appear only once. Sequencing was carried out using PBMCs or T cells enriched from blood (not recorded which). The receptors were sampled from a man aged 40-49 years in a cohort exposed to, infected with or recovered from COVID-19 (not recorded which).

The chain uses TRBV2 and TRBJ1-6, with D tentatively TRBD1 (5 bases). CDR1 SNHLY and CDR2 FYNNEI come from the germline V gene. With 2 bases removed from V and 7 bases from J, the gap between germline ends came to 12 bases. The CDR3 runs to 15 residues. CDR3 region: CASSEQGLWNSPLHF. CDR3 nucleotides: TGTGCCAGCAGTGAACAGGGATTGTGGAATTCACCCCTCCACTTT.

The V gene is TRBV6-5, the J gene TRBJ2-3; 7 nucleotides match TRBD2. The CDR3 has 15 residues. The V and J ends lost 6 bases and 0 bases, in that order; junction bases with no gene match: 6. Per germline, CDR1 MNHEY and CDR2 SVGAGI. The CDR3 DNA follows: TGTGCCAGCAGCCCCAGCGGGGCTAGCACAGATACGCAGTATTTT. It translates to CASSPSGASTDTQYF.

This sequence joins TRBV13 and TRBJ1-2; 8 bases agree with TRBD1. The V segment lost 0 bases and the J segment 0 bases; nucleotides outside the gene matches: 0. CDR1 is PRHDT and CDR2 is FYEKMQ in the germline V gene (reference sequence). There are 15 residues in the CDR3. The CDR3 region is CASSLGQGANYGYTF. CDR3 nucleotide sequence: TGTGCCAGCAGCTTAGGACAGGGGGCTAACTATGGCTACACCTTC.

The chain recombines TRBV7-2 with TRBJ1-4; D remains unclear. The V end was cut by 5 bases, the J end by 0 bases, with 7 bases between. Germline-derived CDR1 and CDR2 are SGHTA and FQGNSA. The CDR3 length is 14 residues. This chain's CDR3 is CASSLIATNEKLFF. DNA of the CDR3: TGTGCCAGCAGCCTTATTGCAACTAATGAAAAACTGTTTTTT. The variable domain in full, with the rest retrieved from reference TRBV7-2 and TRBJ1-4, is GAGVSQSPSNKVTEKGKDVELRCDPISGHTALYWYRQSLGQGLEFLIYFQGNSAPDKSGLPSDRFSAERTGGSVSTLTIQRTQQEDSAVYLCASSLIATNEKLFFGSGTQLSVL.

This rearrangement joins TRBV14 to TRBJ1-2, with 7 bases aligning to TRBD1. CDR1 SGHDN and CDR2 FVKESK come from the germline V gene. J lost 4 bases, V lost 4 bases, and 3 bases had no gene match. This CDR3 comprises 13 residues. The chain's CDR3 is CASSPRTGYGYTF. The CDR3 bases are TGTGCCAGCAGCCCTAGGACAGGCTATGGCTACACCTTC.

V is TRBV7-9 and J is TRBJ2-1; 9 positions agree with TRBD2. This CDR3 is 15 amino acids long. The germline V gene has CDR1 SEHNR and CDR2 FQNEAQ (reference sequence). J lost 6 bases, V lost 5 bases, and 8 bases had no gene match. This CDR3 is CASSPSGRPSNEQFF. In DNA, the CDR3 is TGTGCCAGCAGCCCAAGCGGGAGGCCCTCCAATGAGCAGTTCTTC.

Here the CDR3 reads CASSLGGQGITAFF. In DNA form, the CDR3 reads TGTGCCAGCAGTTTAGGGGGACAGGGTATAACAGCTTTCTTT. This chain links TRBV27 with TRBJ1-1, with 9 nucleotides matching TRBD1. The germline CDR1 and CDR2 sequences are MNHEY and SMNVEV (reference sequence). There are 14 residues in the CDR3. V trimming: 2 bases; J trimming: 10 bases; junction bases outside the gene matches: 8.

This chain uses TRBV28 with TRBJ2-7; 9 bases agree with TRBD2. Germline CDR1 is MDHEN and CDR2 is SYDVKM. Germline trimming cut 4 bases from V and 2 bases from J; bases unmatched to any gene: 9. The CDR3 covers 16 residues. CDR3 residues: CASSSYWREGTYEQYF. Written as DNA, the CDR3 is TGTGCCAGCAGTTCGTATTGGCGGGAGGGAACCTACGAGCAGTACTTC.

The chain recombines TRBV5-1 with TRBJ1-3; D possibly corresponds to TRBD1 (6 bases). The CDR3 loop spans 13 amino acids. V was trimmed by 4 bases and J by 7 bases, leaving 12 bases between them. Germline V gene sequence: CDR1 SGHRS, CDR2 YFSETQ. CDR3 amino acids: CASSPDSGNTIYF. DNA for the CDR3: TGCGCCAGCAGCCCGGACAGTGGTAACACCATATATTTT. Based on the CDR3 plus reference TRBV5-1 and TRBJ1-3, the full variable domain is KAGVTQTPRYLIKTRGQQVTLSCSPISGHRSVSWYQQTPGQGLQFLFEYFSETQRNKGNFPGRFSGRQFSNSRSEMNVSTLELGDSALYLCASSPDSGNTIYFGEGSWLTVV.

The chain recombines TRBV5-5 with TRBJ2-1, with D possibly matching TRBD1 (5 bases). The CDR3 runs to 13 residues. Per the germline V gene, CDR1 is SGHKS and CDR2 is YYEKEE (reference sequence). Trimming cost V 0 bases and J 6 bases, with 7 bases left between them. The CDR3 region has the DNA TGTGCCAGCAGCTTGGACAGGTTCAATGAGCAGTTCTTC. It translates to CASSLDRFNEQFF.

Here the CDR3 DNA reads TGTGCCAGCTCACCAGAGCAAGAGACCCAGTACTTC. Its protein is CASSPEQETQYF. The chain uses TRBV18 and TRBJ2-5; D gene unclear. Germline assignment: CDR1 KGHSH and CDR2 LQKENI. The V end was cut by 2 bases, the J end by 2 bases, with 3 bases between. The CDR3 is 12 amino acids.

The rearrangement joins TRBV7-3 to TRBJ2-1; 7 nucleotides agree with TRBD2. This CDR3 is built from 16 residues. Germline CDR1 SGHTA, CDR2 FQGTGA. V was pared by 3 bases and J by 7 bases, with 12 bases of the junction left unmatched. The CDR3 bases are TGTGCCAGCAGCTTCGAACCTAGCGGCTCCTTTAATGAGCAGTTCTTC. This gives the protein CASSFEPSGSFNEQFF.

CDR3 in DNA: TGTGCCTGGAGTGTATTGGGGGCCCGAGAAAAACTGTTTTTT. Translating it yields CAWSVLGAREKLFF. The V and J genes are TRBV30 and TRBJ1-4; D might be TRBD1 (6 bases). The germline V gene encodes CDR1 GTSNPN and CDR2 SVGIG (reference sequence). Trimming left V 0 bases short and J 8 bases short, with 13 bases between. This CDR3 is built from 14 residues.

The rearrangement links TRBV5-1 to TRBJ1-4; TRBD1 matches 9 bases. Germline CDR1 and CDR2: SGHRS and YFSETQ. The CDR3 is 15 residues long. J gave up 7 bases and V 4 bases, and 8 bases lay outside the gene matches. In nucleotides, the CDR3 is TGCGCCAGCAGCCTAGCTCCGGGACAGGGTGAAAAACTGTTTTTT. Its protein product is CASSLAPGQGEKLFF.

In its sample, this clone was seen once. The gene calls are TRBV29-1 and TRBJ1-2, with D uncertain. V lost 7 bases, J lost 1 base, and 13 bases lay in between. Looked up from germline, CDR1 is SQVTM and CDR2 is ANQGSEA. CDR3 length equals 13 residues. CDR3 DNA: TGCAGCGCCCTGAAGACAAATAACTATGGCTACACCTTC. Protein sequence: CSALKTNNYGYTF.

Ten or more counts support this clone. The rearrangement links TRBV6-1 to TRBJ2-1, with D possibly TRBD1 on 7 matching bases. Germline V gives CDR1 MNHNS, CDR2 SASEGT. The CDR3 runs to 16 residues. V was clipped by 2 bases and J by 9 bases, with 20 bases between them. CDR3 in DNA: TGTGCCAGCAGTGAAATCGGGTTTGGGGGGACAGTTGAGCAGTTCTTC. Translating gives CASSEIGFGGTVEQFF.

The chain joins TRBV28 to TRBJ2-2; 9 nucleotides match TRBD2. Germline lookup yields CDR1 MDHEN and CDR2 SYDVKM. Losses at the gene ends were 5 bases for V and 6 bases for J; bases not matched to a gene: 7. The CDR3 is made up of 15 amino acids. CDR3 protein: CASSPTREGAGELFF. CDR3 DNA sequence: TGTGCCAGCAGTCCTACGCGGGAGGGGGCCGGGGAGCTGTTTTTT. Full variable domain (rest looked up from reference TRBV28 and TRBJ2-2): DVKVTQSSRYLVKRTGEKVFLECVQDMDHENMFWYRQDPGLGLRLIYFSYDVKMKEKGDIPEGYSVSREKKERFSLILESASTNQTSMYLCASSPTREGAGELFFGEGSRLTVL.

In its sample, this clone was seen a few times. The V call is TRBV18, the J call TRBJ2-7, with D tentatively TRBD1 (6 bases). The germline gives CDR1 KGHSH, CDR2 LQKENI. Between the trimmed V and J ends, which lost 1 base and 6 bases, there was a span of 7 bases. The CDR3 sequence is 12 residues long. The CDR3 loop is CASSPLGGEQYF. CDR3 coding DNA: TGTGCCAGCTCACCACTAGGGGGCGAGCAGTACTTC.

This chain links TRBV3-1 (or the pseudogene TRBV3-2) with TRBJ1-2; 9 bases map to TRBD1. CDR1 is LGHDT and CDR2 is YNNKEL in the germline V gene (reference sequence). J was trimmed by 11 bases and V by 2 bases; bases with no gene match: 9. This CDR3 is built from 14 residues. The CDR3 sequence is CASSQWGQGDLYTF. DNA for the CDR3: TGTGCCAGCAGCCAATGGGGACAGGGAGATTTGTACACCTTC.

The chain links TRBV9 to TRBJ2-7; 8 nucleotides align to TRBD2. In germline, CDR1 is SGDLS, CDR2 YYNGEE. The CDR3 is 16 residues long. V dropped 0 bases and J dropped 0; count of bases not matched to a gene: 5. The CDR3 protein is CASSVGGSGTSYEQYF. The CDR3 nucleotides read TGTGCCAGCAGCGTAGGAGGTAGCGGGACCTCCTACGAGCAGTACTTC. Using reference TRBV9 and TRBJ2-7 for the parts outside the CDR3, the full variable domain is DSGVTQTPKHLITATGQRVTLRCSPRSGDLSVYWYQQSLDQGLQFLIQYYNGEERAKGNILERFSAQQFPDLHSELNLSSLELGDSALYFCASSVGGSGTSYEQYFGPGTRLTVT.

This chain uses TRBV6-5 with TRBJ2-2, with D perhaps matching TRBD1 (6 bases). Trimming took off 4 bases at V and 2 bases at J, with 14 bases between the two ends. The CDR3 has 16 residues. Germline lookup yields CDR1 MNHEY and CDR2 SVGAGI. CDR3 nucleotide sequence: TGTGCCAGCAGTTCACTCCCGGGACAAAACACCGGGGAGCTGTTTTTT. Translated, it gives CASSSLPGQNTGELFF.

V is TRBV7-9 and J is TRBJ1-4; unclear D gene. CDR1 and CDR2 from the germline V gene are SEHNR and FQNEAQ (reference sequence). V was pared by 5 bases and J by 2 bases, with 18 bases between. The CDR3 has 17 amino acids. The chain's CDR3 is CASSAFGEGPTNEKLFF. The CDR3 nucleotides read TGTGCCAGCAGCGCCTTCGGGGAGGGTCCTACTAATGAAAAACTGTTTTTT.

The J gene is TRBJ1-2, the V gene TRBV7-9; D gene ambiguous. This CDR3 has 12 residues. Trimming cost V 5 bases and J 4 bases, with 8 bases left between them. The germline V gene encodes CDR1 SEHNR and CDR2 FQNEAQ (reference sequence). CDR3 bases: TGTGCCAGCAGCAAAAACAGCTATGGCTACACCTTC. The encoded protein is CASSKNSYGYTF. The whole variable domain, filled in from reference TRBV7-9 and TRBJ1-2, reads DTGVSQNPRHKITKRGQNVTFRCDPISEHNRLYWYRQTLGQGPEFLTYFQNEAQLEKSRLLSDRFSAERPKGSFSTLEIQRTEQGDSAMYLCASSKNSYGYTFGSGTRLTVV.

V gene TRBV19 combines with J gene TRBJ1-5; the D is unclear. Trimming stripped 3 bases from V and 11 bases from J, with 17 bases between. Germline V lookup: CDR1 LNHDA, CDR2 SQIVND (reference sequence). The CDR3 contains 14 residues. This CDR3 is CASSILDRGQSQHF. The CDR3 bases are TGTGCCAGTAGTATCCTCGACCGAGGGCAATCCCAGCATTTT.

In this sample, this clone turned up a few times. V and J are TRBV18 and TRBJ2-1, with TRBD2 identical over 9 bases. The CDR3 loop spans 15 amino acids. Unmatched junction bases numbered 8, after V lost 6 bases and J lost 5 bases. Germline V lookup: CDR1 KGHSH, CDR2 LQKENI. The CDR3 sequence: CASSLGLAGNNEQFF. CDR3 sequence (DNA): TGTGCCAGCTCCCTCGGGCTAGCGGGGAACAATGAGCAGTTCTTC.

This chain uses TRBV9 with TRBJ2-3, with a possible D match to TRBD1 (6 bases). The germline CDR1 and CDR2 sequences are SGDLS and YYNGEE. This CDR3 contains 15 residues. The V and J ends lost 0 bases and 6 bases respectively, with 14 bases between them. CDR3 nucleotide sequence: TGTGCCAGCAGCGTAGGGGCAGGGGCAGTCGATACGCAGTATTTT. Its protein is CASSVGAGAVDTQYF.

V is TRBV6-1 and J is TRBJ2-1; TRBD2 agrees at 7 bases. The length of the CDR3 is 17 residues. Per germline, CDR1 MNHNS and CDR2 SASEGT. The junction had 6 bases not matched to a gene; V was cut back by 0 bases and J by 1 base. CDR3 protein: CASSEAPGLGSYNEQFF. The CDR3 DNA sequence: TGTGCCAGCAGTGAAGCACCCGGACTAGGGTCCTACAATGAGCAGTTCTTC.